A single sample is the source of the 26 T cell receptor beta chains below, sequenced in a study of cytomegalovirus exposure and HLA in healthy donors. Amplification used 60 Vbeta primers and 13 Jbeta primers. TCRdb's copy holds only in-frame clones and misses some; the assay was immunoSEQ multiplex PCR. The table lists some 130,000 clones, approximately 85% of them singletons. The sequenced material came from PBMCs. Receptors originate from a woman in her thirties in good health and CMV-seropositive.

The genes are TRBV6-5 and TRBJ1-5; TRBD1 aligns across 10 bases. The CDR3 runs 14 residues. V lost 6 bases, J lost 7 bases, and 6 bases stayed unmatched. CDR1 is MNHEY and CDR2 is SVGAGI in the germline V gene. The CDR3 is CASSWGTGDQPQHF. DNA of the CDR3: TGTGCCAGCAGCTGGGGGACAGGGGACCAGCCCCAGCATTTT.

The chain joins TRBV5-4 to TRBJ2-1, with TRBD1 identical over 12 bases. Unmatched junction bases numbered 16, after V lost 1 base and J lost 8 bases. This CDR3 is 19 amino acids long. In germline, CDR1 is SGHNT, CDR2 YYREEE (reference sequence). The CDR3 loop reads CASSLSVGTGGAYGHEQFF. The DNA for the CDR3 is TGTGCCAGCAGCTTGAGTGTTGGGACAGGGGGCGCCTATGGTCATGAGCAGTTCTTC.

The chain couples TRBV2 to TRBJ2-5, with TRBD1 identical over 7 bases. The J call may be in error: the DNA end matches TRBJ2-7 better. The CDR3 length is 14 residues. From germline, CDR1 is SNHLY and CDR2 FYNNEI. The CDR3 nucleotides read TGTGCCAGCACCCGTTTTGGGACAGTCTACGAGCAGTACTTC. It is translated as CASTRFGTVYEQYF.

The chain joins TRBV21-1 to TRBJ2-5; the D segment call TRBD2 is taken from the table without a DNA check. TRBV21-1 is annotated as a pseudogene. The length of the CDR3 is 15 residues. The CDR3 spells CASSKDGLAEETQYF. CDR3 coding DNA: TGTGCCAGCAGCAAAGATGGGCTAGCGGAAGAGACCCAGTACTTC.

The chain combines TRBV30 with TRBJ1-2, with 9 bases that match TRBD1. This CDR3 contains 14 residues. Germline values: CDR1 GTSNPN, CDR2 SVGIG (reference sequence). V shed 4 bases and J 4 bases; nucleotides not matched to a gene: 7. The CDR3 DNA sequence: TGTGCCTGGAAAGTTAGGGACAGGGCCTATGGCTACACCTTC. It specifies CAWKVRDRAYGYTF.

This sequence joins TRBV9 and TRBJ2-1, with 7 positions matching TRBD2. The CDR3 is made up of 16 amino acids. Looked up from germline, CDR1 is SGDLS and CDR2 is YYNGEE. V was pared by 3 bases and J by 1 base, with 7 bases of the junction left unmatched. CDR3 region: CASSEPGGSSYNEQFF. The CDR3 nucleotides read TGTGCCAGCAGCGAGCCGGGCGGGAGTTCCTACAATGAGCAGTTCTTC.

This chain joins TRBV6-4 and TRBJ1-2; TRBD1 is a possible D gene (6 bases). The CDR3 consists of 14 residues. Trimming removed 3 bases at V and 8 bases at J, with 16 bases between. CDR1 and CDR2 from the germline V gene are MRHNA and SNTAGT. The CDR3 loop reads CASSDPLRGIGYTF. CDR3 in DNA: TGTGCCAGCAGTGATCCCCTCAGGGGTATAGGCTACACCTTC.

Here the CDR3 DNA reads TGTGCCAGCAGTCCCGGGACTAGCGGGGGTCGCTCCTACAATGAGCAGTTCTTC. Amino acids: CASSPGTSGGRSYNEQFF. The rearrangement links TRBV6-4 to TRBJ2-1; 14 bases map to TRBD2. The germline gives CDR1 MRHNA, CDR2 SNTAGT. Trimming cost V 5 bases and J 0 bases; bases outside gene matches: 6. The CDR3 has 18 amino acids.

This chain uses TRBV27 with TRBJ2-7, with 7 bases aligning to TRBD2. Germline values: CDR1 MNHEY, CDR2 SMNVEV (reference sequence). The CDR3 loop spans 16 amino acids. The trim removed 5 bases at V and 4 bases at J, leaving 14 bases unmatched. CDR3 residues: CASSPLVREGRYEQYF. The CDR3 bases are TGTGCCAGCAGTCCCCTTGTAAGGGAGGGCCGTTACGAGCAGTACTTC.

This clone turned up a few times. CDR3 nucleotides: TGCGCCAGCAGGGCAGGGGGTGGCTACGAGCAGTACTTC. This sequence encodes CASRAGGGYEQYF. V and J are TRBV5-1 and TRBJ2-7, with 7 bases that match TRBD1. This CDR3 is built from 13 residues. Per the germline V gene, CDR1 is SGHRS and CDR2 is YFSETQ. V lost 5 bases, J lost 3 bases, and 5 bases stayed unmatched.

The chain carries TRBV5-6 and TRBJ2-7; 11 bases match TRBD2. With V trimmed by 10 bases and J by 1 base, 7 bases remained unmatched. Germline V CDR1 and CDR2: SGHDT, YYEEEE. CDR3 length equals 14 residues. The DNA of the CDR3 is TGTGCCGGGCGAACTAGCGGGAGTTCCTACGAGCAGTACTTC. This translates into CAGRTSGSSYEQYF.

This chain links TRBV5-3 with TRBJ2-3; D perhaps matches TRBD2 (6 bases). TRBV5-3 is reported as an ORF; its role is uncertain. Trimming stripped 4 bases from V and 2 bases from J, with 32 bases between. This CDR3 has 21 amino acids. Written as DNA, the CDR3 is TGTGCCAGAAGCCCTTCTAAGGGGCCTCAAACCCTTACGGGAGACACAGATACGCAGTATTTT. Translated: CARSPSKGPQTLTGDTDTQYF.

The chain employs TRBV5-6 and TRBJ1-1; D gene unclear. The CDR3 loop spans 14 amino acids. The germline gives CDR1 SGHDT, CDR2 YYEEEE. Trimming pared 0 bases from V and 0 bases from J, leaving 6 bases between. The CDR3 reads CASSLGLLNTEAFF. The CDR3 DNA follows: TGTGCCAGCAGCTTGGGTCTCTTGAACACTGAAGCTTTCTTT.

This clone has just a few counts. The chain couples TRBV5-8 to TRBJ1-2; D is ambiguous. The CDR3 consists of 14 residues. V lost 5 bases to trimming and J lost 0 bases, with 11 bases between them. The germline V gene encodes CDR1 SGHTS and CDR2 YDEGEE. The CDR3 DNA follows: TGTGCCAGCAGGGCCCCACGATCTAACTATGGCTACACCTTC. Amino acid sequence: CASRAPRSNYGYTF.

This clone has just a few counts. This rearrangement joins TRBV27 to TRBJ2-1, with TRBD1 identical over 7 bases. V lost 3 bases and J lost 7; bases outside the gene matches: 3. The CDR3 has 13 residues. Germline loops: CDR1 MNHEY, CDR2 SMNVEV (reference sequence). Here the CDR3 reads CASSLTGSNEQFF. The CDR3 nucleotides read TGTGCCAGCAGTTTGACAGGGAGTAATGAGCAGTTCTTC.

The CDR3: CASSLEGDSPLHF. CDR3 DNA: TGTGCCAGCAGCTTAGAGGGGGATTCACCCCTCCACTTT. The chain combines TRBV7-9 with TRBJ1-6; a possible D gene is TRBD1 (6 bases). Trimming pared 1 base from V and 8 bases from J, leaving 6 bases between. In germline, CDR1 is SEHNR, CDR2 FQNEAQ (reference sequence). The CDR3 totals 13 residues.

This chain links TRBV10-3 with TRBJ2-4, with TRBD1 as a possible D gene (5 bases). Trimming took off 6 bases at V and 8 bases at J, with 14 bases between the two ends. The CDR3 consists of 13 residues. Germline-derived CDR1 and CDR2 are ENHRY and SYGVKD. CDR3 in amino acids: CAISDSYGDIQYF. DNA for the CDR3: TGTGCCATCAGCGACAGCTATGGGGACATTCAGTACTTC.

The chain employs TRBV7-8 and TRBJ1-2; TRBD1 might be the D (5 bases). Germline loops: CDR1 SGHVS, CDR2 FQNEAQ. V was trimmed by 3 bases and J by 3 bases, leaving 8 bases between them. The CDR3 is 13 residues long. The CDR3 region has the DNA TGTGCCAGCAGCTTCCAGGGTGACTATGGCTACACCTTC. As protein: CASSFQGDYGYTF.

The chain links TRBV2 to TRBJ2-1, with 8 bases that match TRBD1. The J segment lost 5 bases and the V segment lost 6 bases, leaving 9 bases of the junction unmatched. From germline, CDR1 is SNHLY and CDR2 FYNNEI. The CDR3 length is 15 residues. Here the CDR3 reads CASSHRGLKNNEQFF. The DNA for the CDR3 is TGTGCCAGCAGCCACAGGGGGTTAAAGAACAATGAGCAGTTCTTC.

V gene TRBV5-1 combines with J gene TRBJ2-1; TRBD2 aligns across 9 bases. Per germline, CDR1 SGHRS and CDR2 YFSETQ. Trimming cost V 4 bases and J 6 bases; bases outside gene matches: 8. The CDR3 length is 15 residues. The CDR3 coding sequence is TGCGCCAGCAGCGAACGGACTAGCGAGTCCAATGAGCAGTTCTTC. Amino acids: CASSERTSESNEQFF.

The chain uses TRBV11-2 and TRBJ2-1; possibly TRBD1 for D (6 bases). V gave up 2 bases and J gave up 8 bases, with 10 bases separating them. Germline V gene data show CDR1 as SGHAT and CDR2 as FQNNGV. This CDR3 is 13 amino acids long. CDR3 residues: CASSLSGEDEQFF. CDR3 bases: TGTGCCAGCAGCTTATCAGGGGAAGATGAGCAGTTCTTC. Combining the CDR3 with reference TRBV11-2 and TRBJ2-1 gives the whole variable domain EAGVAQSPRYKIIEKRQSVAFWCNPISGHATLYWYQQILGQGPKLLIQFQNNGVVDDSQLPKDRFSAERLKGVDSTLKIQPAKLEDSAVYLCASSLSGEDEQFFGPGTRLTVL.

The chain combines TRBV5-1 with TRBJ2-2, with 7 bases aligning to TRBD1. CDR3 size: 14 residues. Germline values: CDR1 SGHRS, CDR2 YFSETQ. V shed 3 bases, J shed 6 bases, and the junction held 5 bases outside the gene matches. The CDR3 DNA reads TGCGCCAGCAGCTCTGGACAGGCGGCCGGGGAGCTGTTTTTT. Translation: CASSSGQAAGELFF.

The V gene is TRBV29-1, the J gene TRBJ2-3; D not certain. The V gene's germline CDR1 is SQVTM and CDR2 ANQGSEA. The V end was cut by 3 bases, the J end by 2 bases, with 9 bases between. The CDR3 covers 13 residues. The CDR3 spells CSVEPPVTDTQYF. The CDR3 DNA sequence: TGCAGCGTTGAGCCTCCGGTCACAGATACGCAGTATTTT.

The chain couples TRBV28 to TRBJ2-5; 8 nucleotides align to TRBD2. The V segment lost 3 bases and the J segment 6 bases; nucleotides outside the gene matches: 6. Germline V gene sequence: CDR1 MDHEN, CDR2 SYDVKM. The CDR3 covers 14 residues. In DNA form, the CDR3 reads TGTGCCAGCAGTTTCCCGGGAGGGAGAAAGACCCAGTACTTC. Translated: CASSFPGGRKTQYF.

The genes are TRBV4-1 and TRBJ1-2, with D perhaps TRBD1 (5 bases). The V end was cut by 0 bases, the J end by 1 base, with 15 bases between. CDR3 size: 17 residues. The germline V gene has CDR1 MGHRA and CDR2 YSYEKL. The CDR3 region has the DNA TGCGCCAGCAGCCAAGATACGAGCAGGGTAATTAACTATGGCTACACCTTC. This sequence encodes CASSQDTSRVINYGYTF.

The J gene is TRBJ1-2, the V gene TRBV28; 9 nucleotides align to TRBD1. Trimming removed 7 bases from V and 6 bases from J; junction bases left unmatched: 21. Germline assignment: CDR1 MDHEN and CDR2 SYDVKM. The CDR3 is made up of 18 amino acids. CDR3 protein: CASNPRGTGNKGLDGYTF. CDR3 DNA: TGTGCCAGCAACCCCCGCGGGACAGGGAATAAGGGTCTTGATGGCTACACCTTC.